This is a list of T cell receptor beta chains from one sample in a study of cytomegalovirus exposure and HLA in healthy donors. Assay used: immunoSEQ multiplex PCR; TCRdb lists only in-frame clones, some missing. The repertoire consists of fewer than 120,000 clones, with around 86% occurring once and the leading ten covering around 2%. Sequenced sample: PBMCs. These receptors all come from a middle-aged man in good health and CMV-seronegative. Both conserved end residues are part of each CDR3. D genes are given only for firm matches. Only part of the rows carry a size: once, few, many, or a class if the clone is expanded.

j_call v_call d_call clone_size cdr3_nt cdr3_aa
TRBJ1-5 TRBV5-1 - - TGCGCCAGCAGCTTGGGGGGCGGTCAGCCCCAGCATTTT CASSLGGGQPQHF
TRBJ2-7 TRBV7-2 TRBD1 once TGTGCCAGCAGCTTAGGTGGGACAGTATACGAGCAGTACTTC CASSLGGTVYEQYF
TRBJ1-1 TRBV7-9 - - TGTGCCAGCAGGCGGGACTCCGGTCCCACTGAAGCTTTCTTT CASRRDSGPTEAFF
TRBJ2-2 TRBV10-3 - - TGTGCCATCAGTGAGTCGGCAGGGAACACCGGGGAGCTGTTTTTT CAISESAGNTGELFF
TRBJ2-1 TRBV29-1 TRBD2 - TGCAGCGTTGATTCTAGCGGGGTCTACAATGAGCAGTTCTTC CSVDSSGVYNEQFF
TRBJ1-2 TRBV30 TRBD1 - TGTGCCTGGAGTCCACGACAGGGGTCGGATGGCTACACCTTC CAWSPRQGSDGYTF
TRBJ2-3 TRBV6-5 TRBD1 - TGTGCCAGCAGCCCAGGGGGAAGTGATACGCAGTATTTT CASSPGGSDTQYF
TRBJ2-3 TRBV6-1 TRBD2 - TGTGCCAGCAGTACTAGCGGGGGGGCTACAGATACGCAGTATTTT CASSTSGGATDTQYF
TRBJ1-5 TRBV2 TRBD1 - TGTGCCAGCAATCGACAGGGAATGGGCAATCAGCCCCAGCATTTT CASNRQGMGNQPQHF
TRBJ2-7 TRBV19 TRBD1 few TGTGCCAGTAGTACGACAGGGGGCGGAATCTACGAGCAGTACTTC CASSTTGGGIYEQYF
TRBJ1-2 TRBV28 - - TGTGCCAGCAGACCACAGGGTAGAAATGGCTACACCTTC CASRPQGRNGYTF
TRBJ2-3 TRBV14 - - TGTGCCAGCAGCCCTCGGGGGGCCGGGACAGATACGCAGTATTTT CASSPRGAGTDTQYF
TRBJ2-1 TRBV7-6 TRBD1 - TGTGCCAGCAGCCAACGGGACAGGGGAGGGCACGAGCAGTTCTTC CASSQRDRGGHEQFF
TRBJ2-1 TRBV5-1 TRBD1 - TGCGCCAGCAGCACGGGACAGGGAAGCGGCAATGAGCAGTTCTTC CASSTGQGSGNEQFF
TRBJ2-5 TRBV5-1 TRBD2 once TGCGCCAGCAGCGAGGGACTAGCGGGGGGACAAGAGACCCAGTACTTC CASSEGLAGGQETQYF
TRBJ2-5 TRBV5-1 - - TGCGCCAGCAGCTTTGACAGGAGAGTGACCCAGTACTTC CASSFDRRVTQYF
TRBJ1-2 TRBV5-1 TRBD1 - TGCGCCAGCAGCTTTGACAGGGCGATCAACTATGGCTACACCTTC CASSFDRAINYGYTF
TRBJ2-4 TRBV16 TRBD1 - TGTGCCAGCAGCCTCCCGGGGGGACAGGGGGCCGCCAAAAACATTCAGTACTTC CASSLPGGQGAAKNIQYF
TRBJ1-1 TRBV27 - - TGTGCCAGCAGTTTGGAGGGGCACGGTGAAGCTTTCTTT CASSLEGHGEAFF
TRBJ2-1 TRBV5-5 - - TGTGCCAGCAGCTTGGGCAGAAGCTCCTACAATGAGCAGTTCTTC CASSLGRSSYNEQFF
TRBJ1-2 TRBV7-9 - once TGTGCCAGCAGCTTTGAAGACAGGCGCTATGGCTACACCTTC CASSFEDRRYGYTF
TRBJ1-2 TRBV7-2 - - TGTGCCAGCAGCTTAGTCGTGGGGCCTTATGGCTACACCTTC CASSLVVGPYGYTF
TRBJ2-3 TRBV6-4 - - TGTGCCAGCAGTACAGGAAGCACAGATACGCAGTATTTT CASSTGSTDTQYF
TRBJ1-5 TRBV30 TRBD1 - TGTGCCTGGAGTTCTGGGACAGTTAATAGCAATCAGCCCCAGCATTTT CAWSSGTVNSNQPQHF
TRBJ1-3 TRBV7-9 TRBD1 - TGTGCCAGCAGGGGACAGGGGGCCTCTGGAAACACCATATATTTT CASRGQGASGNTIYF
TRBJ1-5 TRBV6-5 TRBD1 - TGTGCCAGCAGTTACCGGGCAGGGGGAATGGATCAGCCCCAGCATTTT CASSYRAGGMDQPQHF
TRBJ1-1 TRBV5-1 TRBD1 - TGCGCCAGCAGGCAGGGGGCAGGGACTGAAGCTTTCTTT CASRQGAGTEAFF
TRBJ1-6 TRBV19 - - TGTGCCAGTAGTGGAAACCTCGGACTACAGGATAATTCACCCCTCCACTTT CASSGNLGLQDNSPLHF
TRBJ2-1 TRBV7-3 - - TGTGCCAGCAGCTTAATGGCGGGAGAGCAGTTCTTC CASSLMAGEQFF
TRBJ1-6 TRBV27 - once TGTGCCAGCAGTTTATCCACCCGGGATTCACCCCTCCACTTT CASSLSTRDSPLHF
TRBJ1-1 TRBV18 - - TGTGCCAGCTCACCACTTCAGAGGTACACTGAAGCTTTCTTT CASSPLQRYTEAFF
TRBJ2-5 TRBV7-9 TRBD1 - TGTGCCAGCAGCTTAGACAGGGGCGGATCGGAGACCCAGTACTTC CASSLDRGGSETQYF
TRBJ1-5 TRBV5-6 TRBD1 - TGTGCCGGCAGCTTGGGGTGGGACAGGGGTCCCAATCAGCCCCAGCATTTT CAGSLGWDRGPNQPQHF
TRBJ2-5 TRBV28 - - TGTGCCAGCAGTACCACTCGGGAGACCCAGTACTTC CASSTTRETQYF
TRBJ2-7 TRBV28 - - TGTGCCAGCAGTTTCGGGTTCGAGCAGTACTTC CASSFGFEQYF
TRBJ1-4 TRBV5-4 - - TGTGCCAGCAGCTTGTATGAGGGAATCTCTGCTAATGAAAAACTGTTTTTT CASSLYEGISANEKLFF
TRBJ2-1 TRBV28 - - TGTGCCAGCAGTTTTGCGGGGCCCTACAATGAGCAGTTCTTC CASSFAGPYNEQFF
TRBJ1-1 TRBV7-9 - few TGTGCCAGCAGCTGGGCCACGGATATGAACACTGAAGCTTTCTTT CASSWATDMNTEAFF
TRBJ2-4 TRBV19 TRBD1 - TGTGCCAGTAGTACCCGGGACAGGGGATCCCTAGCCAAAAACATTCAGTACTTC CASSTRDRGSLAKNIQYF
TRBJ2-7 TRBV6-6 TRBD1 - TGTGCCAGCAACCCATCGCGGCAGGGGGTCCCCTACGAGCAGTACTTC CASNPSRQGVPYEQYF
TRBJ1-1 TRBV7-2 - - TGTGCCAGCAGCTTGGACAGAGGAACTGAAGCTTTCTTT CASSLDRGTEAFF
TRBJ1-1 TRBV19 - - TGTGCCAGTAGTAAGGCTTCTTTGGGGGCGAACACTGAAGCTTTCTTT CASSKASLGANTEAFF
TRBJ2-5 TRBV5-1 - - TGCGCCAGCAGCTTGGTTATGGAGACCCAGTACTTC CASSLVMETQYF
TRBJ2-3 TRBV9 TRBD2 - TGTGCCAGCAGCTCCCAGCGGGGGTTAGATACGCAGTATTTT CASSSQRGLDTQYF